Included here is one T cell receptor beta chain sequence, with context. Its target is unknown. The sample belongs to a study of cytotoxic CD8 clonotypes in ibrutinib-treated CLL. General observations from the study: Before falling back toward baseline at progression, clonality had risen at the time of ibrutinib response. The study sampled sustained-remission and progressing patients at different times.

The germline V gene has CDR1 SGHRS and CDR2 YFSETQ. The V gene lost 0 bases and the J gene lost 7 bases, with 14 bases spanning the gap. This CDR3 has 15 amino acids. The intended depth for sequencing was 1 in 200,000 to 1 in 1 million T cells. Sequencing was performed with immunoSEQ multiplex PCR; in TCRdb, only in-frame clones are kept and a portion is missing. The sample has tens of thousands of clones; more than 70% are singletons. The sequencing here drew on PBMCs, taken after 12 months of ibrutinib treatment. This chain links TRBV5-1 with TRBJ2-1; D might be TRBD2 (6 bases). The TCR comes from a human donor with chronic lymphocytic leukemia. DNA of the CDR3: TGCGCCAGCAGCTTGGATGTGGGAGGTGGGAATGAGCAGTTCTTC. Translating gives CASSLDVGGGNEQFF.